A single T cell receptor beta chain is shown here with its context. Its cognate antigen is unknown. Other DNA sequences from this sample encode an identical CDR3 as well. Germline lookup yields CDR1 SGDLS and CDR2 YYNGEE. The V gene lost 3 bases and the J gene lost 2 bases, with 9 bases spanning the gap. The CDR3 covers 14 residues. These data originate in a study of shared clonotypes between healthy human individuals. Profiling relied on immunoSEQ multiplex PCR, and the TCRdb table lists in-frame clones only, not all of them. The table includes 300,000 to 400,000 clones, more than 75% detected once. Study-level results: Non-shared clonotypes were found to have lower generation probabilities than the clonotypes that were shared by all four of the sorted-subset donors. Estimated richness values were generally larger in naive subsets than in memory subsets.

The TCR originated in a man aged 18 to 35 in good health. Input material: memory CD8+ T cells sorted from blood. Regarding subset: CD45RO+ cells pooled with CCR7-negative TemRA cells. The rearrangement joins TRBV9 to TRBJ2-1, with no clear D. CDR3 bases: TGTGCCAGCAGCGGTGGGTTGCCCTACAATGAGCAGTTCTTC. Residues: CASSGGLPYNEQFF.